These 27 T cell receptor beta chains were sequenced from one sample in a study of blood T cell repertoires in COVID-19. Only in-frame clones appear in the TCRdb table, and some are missing; sequencing was by immunoSEQ multiplex PCR. Found here are roughly 290,000 clones, approximately 84% of them singletons; the top ten hold around 14%. Sequenced: peripheral blood. These receptors came from a person between 65 and 79 years old with COVID-19, enrolled during active disease.

This CDR3 is CASSFNRGGREKLFF. The CDR3, as DNA: TGCGCCAGCAGCTTTAACAGGGGCGGCCGAGAAAAACTGTTTTTT. The chain couples TRBV5-1 to TRBJ1-4; 7 bases line up with TRBD1. The ends lost 2 bases at V and 8 bases at J; junction bases unmatched: 9. Germline V CDR1 and CDR2: SGHRS, YFSETQ. The CDR3 is made up of 15 amino acids.

The chain links TRBV11-2 to TRBJ2-5, with D tentatively TRBD2 (7 bases). The CDR3 is 14 amino acids. The V end lost 0 bases, the J end lost 4 bases, and 9 bases lay between the germline ends. Germline V lookup: CDR1 SGHAT, CDR2 FQNNGV. The CDR3 sequence is CASSLERGGETQYF. For the CDR3, the DNA is TGTGCCAGCAGCTTAGAGAGGGGGGGAGAGACCCAGTACTTC.

The V gene is TRBV30, the J gene TRBJ1-2; D gene uncertain. The CDR3 runs to 13 residues. Trimming took off 5 bases at V and 4 bases at J, with 14 bases between the two ends. Germline CDR1 GTSNPN, CDR2 SVGIG (reference sequence). DNA of the CDR3: TGTGCCTGGGGAGTTGTTGCAGGCTATGGCTACACCTTC. This sequence encodes CAWGVVAGYGYTF.

The gene calls are TRBV19 and TRBJ1-5; TRBD1 is a possible D gene (5 bases). Trimming took off 5 bases at V and 6 bases at J, with 8 bases between the two ends. The germline gives CDR1 LNHDA, CDR2 SQIVND (reference sequence). This CDR3 spans 12 amino acids. The CDR3 nucleotides are TGTGCCAGTAGTGGGGCCATTCAGCCCCAGCATTTT. The encoded protein is CASSGAIQPQHF. Supplemented by reference TRBV19 and TRBJ1-5, the full variable domain reads DGGITQSPKYLFRKEGQNVTLSCEQNLNHDAMYWYRQDPGQGLRLIYYSQIVNDFQKGDIAEGYSVSREKKESFPLTVTSAQKNPTAFYLCASSGAIQPQHFGDGTRLSIL.

This chain links TRBV18 with TRBJ2-1; D might be TRBD2 (7 bases). Trimming took 5 bases from V and 0 from J, leaving 14 bases between them. This CDR3 is built from 16 residues. Per germline, CDR1 KGHSH and CDR2 LQKENI. The chain's CDR3 is CASSSEGGASYNEQFF. The CDR3 DNA sequence: TGTGCCAGCTCAAGCGAAGGGGGGGCCTCCTACAATGAGCAGTTCTTC.

CDR3 amino acids: CASSNGRGQPQHF. In nucleotides, the CDR3 is TGTGCCAGTAGTAACGGTCGCGGTCAGCCCCAGCATTTT. V gene TRBV19 combines with J gene TRBJ1-5; no reliable D call. The CDR3 runs to 13 residues. CDR1 and CDR2 from the germline V gene are LNHDA and SQIVND (reference sequence). Trimming left V 4 bases short and J 6 bases short, with 10 bases between.

The chain uses TRBV28 and TRBJ2-5, with D possibly TRBD1 on 5 matching bases. Between the trimmed V and J ends, which lost 6 bases and 3 bases, there was a span of 14 bases. This CDR3 is 14 amino acids long. Germline CDR1 MDHEN, CDR2 SYDVKM. The DNA of the CDR3 is TGTGCCAGCAGGGGGCCGAATGAAGAAGAGACCCAGTACTTC. This sequence encodes CASRGPNEEETQYF.

The chain recombines TRBV10-3 with TRBJ1-1, with D uncertain. CDR3 length: 14 residues. CDR1 is ENHRY and CDR2 is SYGVKD in the germline V gene. V shed 4 bases and J shed 4 bases, with 13 bases lying between them. The CDR3 region is CAISGAGVGTEAFF. CDR3 DNA: TGTGCCATCAGTGGTGCCGGGGTAGGCACTGAAGCTTTCTTT.

This sequence joins TRBV10-3 and TRBJ1-1, with 8 bases lining up with TRBD1. The germline gives CDR1 ENHRY, CDR2 SYGVKD. The CDR3 is made up of 13 amino acids. With 11 bases clipped from V and 5 bases from J, the junction kept 10 bases outside the gene matches. The CDR3 is CAARGQGATEAFF. For the CDR3, the DNA is TGTGCCGCAAGGGGCCAGGGGGCAACTGAAGCTTTCTTT.

For the CDR3, the DNA is TGCAGCGTTCGTACAGGGAATTCACCCCTCCACTTT. Protein sequence: CSVRTGNSPLHF. V gene TRBV29-1 combines with J gene TRBJ1-6; D is possibly TRBD1 (6 bases). V was shortened by 5 bases and J by 7 bases, with 9 bases between the two germline ends. This CDR3 is built from 12 residues. Germline CDR1 is SQVTM and CDR2 is ANQGSEA.

The V call is TRBV7-3, the J call TRBJ2-1, with 10 bases that match TRBD2. V lost 5 bases, J lost 4 bases, and 5 bases stayed unmatched. The V gene's germline CDR1 is SGHTA and CDR2 FQGTGA. This CDR3 contains 15 residues. CDR3 nucleotide sequence: TGTGCCAGCAGCCTTTTAGCGGGAGGTTACAATGAGCAGTTCTTC. This encodes CASSLLAGGYNEQFF.

The V call is TRBV4-2, the J call TRBJ1-2, with 9 bases aligning to TRBD1. The V and J ends lost 1 base and 7 bases, in that order; junction bases with no gene match: 7. Germline assignment: CDR1 LGHNA and CDR2 YNFKEQ. The CDR3 extends over 15 amino acids. The CDR3 loop reads CASSQGIRDRVGYTF. Here the CDR3 DNA reads TGTGCCAGCAGCCAAGGAATCCGGGACAGGGTTGGCTACACCTTC.

This clone was detected only a few times. V usage is TRBV6-2 or TRBV6-3 and J usage is TRBJ2-3; 10 bases match TRBD2. The CDR3 contains 15 residues. The J segment lost 4 bases and the V segment lost 2 bases, leaving 3 bases of the junction unmatched. Germline lookup yields CDR1 MNHEY and CDR2 SVGEGT. The CDR3 DNA sequence: TGTGCCAGCAGTTACAAGCGGGAGGGCGCAGATACGCAGTATTTT. Encoded protein: CASSYKREGADTQYF.

The gene calls are TRBV4-2 and TRBJ1-2; TRBD1 is a possible D gene (6 bases). The ends were cut back, 4 bases at V and 5 bases at J, with 14 bases in the middle. The germline V gene has CDR1 LGHNA and CDR2 YNFKEQ. CDR3 length equals 14 residues. For the CDR3, the DNA is TGTGCCAGCAGCCCATACCCGGACAGTTATGGCTACACCTTC. Its protein is CASSPYPDSYGYTF.

This clone was seen a few times. The chain recombines TRBV4-2 with TRBJ2-7; perhaps TRBD1 as D (5 bases). The germline V and J ends were trimmed by 1 base and 5 bases, with 21 bases remaining between them. Per germline, CDR1 LGHNA and CDR2 YNFKEQ. CDR3 length equals 17 residues. CDR3 loop: CASSQGKQEKIVNEQYF. DNA of the CDR3: TGTGCCAGCAGCCAAGGAAAACAGGAGAAAATCGTAAACGAGCAGTACTTC.

The chain has TRBV24-1 and TRBJ1-2; D unclear. The germline V gene encodes CDR1 KGHDR and CDR2 SFDVKD. The CDR3 loop spans 13 amino acids. The ends were cut back, 5 bases at V and 7 bases at J, with 13 bases in the middle. The CDR3 nucleotides are TGTGCCACCAGTGGGATAACGGGGAGTGGCTACACCTTC. Its protein product is CATSGITGSGYTF.

This chain joins TRBV3-1 (or the pseudogene TRBV3-2) and TRBJ1-6; D uncertain. V lost 6 bases and J lost 9, with 18 bases in between. The germline V gene has CDR1 LGHDT and CDR2 YNNKEL (reference sequence). The CDR3 has 15 residues. The CDR3 DNA reads as TGTGCCAGCAGTCCAAACCGGGATCTGGGTTCACCCCTCCACTTT. Translated: CASSPNRDLGSPLHF.

The chain uses TRBV5-1 and TRBJ2-7; the D gene is possibly TRBD1 (5 bases). The V and J ends lost 2 bases and 3 bases respectively, with 12 bases between them. The length of the CDR3 is 14 residues. Germline values: CDR1 SGHRS, CDR2 YFSETQ. The CDR3 sequence: CASSFRGTNYEQYF. CDR3 coding DNA: TGCGCCAGCAGCTTTAGGGGCACCAACTACGAGCAGTACTTC.

The chain carries TRBV4-1 and TRBJ2-7, with 9 bases matching TRBD1. J lost 4 bases, V lost 3 bases, and 7 bases had no gene match. The CDR3 runs to 15 residues. Germline assignment: CDR1 MGHRA and CDR2 YSYEKL. CDR3 nucleotides: TGCGCCAGCAGCCACCCGGGACAGGGTGGATACGAGCAGTACTTC. Amino acids: CASSHPGQGGYEQYF.

The chain has TRBV21-1 and TRBJ2-1; no DNA check was done on the table's D call, TRBD1. TRBV21-1 is a pseudogene locus. The CDR3 contains 17 residues. CDR3 sequence (DNA): TGTGCCAGCAGCAACTGCCCCCAGGGGGGAGGATACAATGAGCAGTTCTTC. Protein sequence: CASSNCPQGGGYNEQFF.

This sequence joins TRBV6-5 and TRBJ1-1; the D gene is possibly TRBD1 (6 bases). The length of the CDR3 is 13 residues. Germline V gives CDR1 MNHEY, CDR2 SVGAGI. Trimming stripped 5 bases from V and 0 bases from J, with 7 bases between. CDR3 protein: CASSRTVNTEAFF. The DNA of the CDR3 is TGTGCCAGCAGTCGGACAGTGAACACTGAAGCTTTCTTT.

The chain employs TRBV7-2 and TRBJ2-3; 11 bases agree with TRBD2. There are 15 residues in the CDR3. V shed 4 bases and J 5 bases; nucleotides not matched to a gene: 5. CDR1 is SGHTA, CDR2 FQGNSA, per germline. This CDR3 reads CASSSASGRQDTQYF. CDR3 DNA: TGTGCCAGCAGCTCAGCTAGCGGGAGGCAAGATACGCAGTATTTT.

The chain employs TRBV7-6 and TRBJ2-2; possibly TRBD2 for D (5 bases). The CDR3 totals 15 residues. Germline CDR1 reads SGHVS; CDR2 reads FNYEAQ. V dropped 1 base and J dropped 0 bases, with 6 bases sitting between them. Here the CDR3 DNA reads TGTGCCAGCAGCTTAGGAGGGACGAACACCGGGGAGCTGTTTTTT. Translated, it gives CASSLGGTNTGELFF.

The genes are TRBV6-2 or TRBV6-3 and TRBJ1-5; TRBD1 matches at 7 bases. This CDR3 is built from 14 residues. The V gene's germline CDR1 is MNHEY and CDR2 SVGEGT. V shed 0 bases and J 7 bases; nucleotides not matched to a gene: 3. CDR3: CASSYSAGGQPQHF. For the CDR3, the DNA is TGTGCCAGCAGTTACTCGGCAGGGGGACAGCCCCAGCATTTT.

The rearrangement uses TRBV9 and TRBJ2-2; TRBD2 matches 7 bases. CDR3 length: 16 residues. The ends lost 3 bases at V and 7 bases at J; junction bases unmatched: 12. Germline CDR1 reads SGDLS; CDR2 reads YYNGEE. CDR3 sequence (DNA): TGTGCCAGCAGCGCCCCCGGGGGGACCGCAGGCGGGGAGCTGTTTTTT. Its protein product is CASSAPGGTAGGELFF.

This rearrangement joins TRBV5-1 to TRBJ2-2; tentative D call: TRBD2 (5 bases). Germline assignment: CDR1 SGHRS and CDR2 YFSETQ. Trimming took off 4 bases at V and 0 bases at J, with 13 bases between the two ends. This CDR3 contains 16 residues. CDR3 in amino acids: CASSPRRVPNTGELFF. In nucleotides, the CDR3 is TGCGCCAGCAGCCCTCGGCGGGTCCCGAACACCGGGGAGCTGTTTTTT.

The genes are TRBV19 and TRBJ2-1, with TRBD2 matching over 8 bases. The V gene end was trimmed by 7 bases and the J gene end by 4 bases; junction bases not matched to a gene: 12. The germline V gene has CDR1 LNHDA and CDR2 SQIVND (reference sequence). This CDR3 is 16 amino acids long. Here the CDR3 reads CASNIQGPGGYNEQFF. The CDR3 nucleotides are TGTGCCAGTAATATCCAGGGTCCGGGGGGGTACAATGAGCAGTTCTTC.